The 31 T cell receptor beta chains below come from one sample, sequenced in a study of blood T cells in healthy people across ages. Primed by a sample-barcoded 5' primer and a J-beta primer mix, a second PCR proceeded for about 6 to 12 cycles. TCRdb independently ran MiXCR on the 5' RACE reads; one entry per CDR3 protein. The table shows 550,000 to 800,000 distinct CDR3 sequences, with roughly 21% occurring only once. Sequencing was done on a sample of blood. The receptors here all came from a man in his 70s in good health.

This clonotype was seen only a few times. The rearrangement joins TRBV29-1 to TRBJ2-5; 10 nucleotides match TRBD2. The J call may be faulty, since TRBJ2-1 better matches the DNA end. The CDR3 is 14 amino acids. CDR1 SQVTM and CDR2 ANQGSEA come from the germline V gene. For the CDR3, the DNA is TGCAGCGTTAGAAGCGGGAGGGCGGGCAATGAGCAGTTCTTC. Encoded protein: CSVRSGRAGNEQFF.

This clonotype occurred a few times. The CDR3 DNA sequence: TGCAGCGCTGTCCAGGTGGACCAGTACTTC. This translates into CSAVQVDQYF. This chain links TRBV29-1 with TRBJ2-5, with D hard to call. The V gene lost 7 bases and the J gene lost 10 bases, with 13 bases spanning the gap. The CDR3 is made up of 10 amino acids. Per germline, CDR1 SQVTM and CDR2 ANQGSEA.

In its sample, this clonotype was seen once. The chain recombines TRBV5-1 with TRBJ2-7; 7 bases map to TRBD2. This CDR3 contains 15 residues. V lost 1 base and J lost 0; bases outside the gene matches: 4. CDR1 is SGHRS, CDR2 YFSETQ, per germline. The CDR3 nucleotides are TGCGCCAGCAGCTTGTACGGGAGGAGCTCCTACGAGCAGTACTTC. This gives the protein CASSLYGRSSYEQYF. The variable domain in full, with the rest retrieved from reference TRBV5-1 and TRBJ2-7, is KAGVTQTPRYLIKTRGQQVTLSCSPISGHRSVSWYQQTPGQGLQFLFEYFSETQRNKGNFPGRFSGRQFSNSRSEMNVSTLELGDSALYLCASSLYGRSSYEQYFGPGTRLTVT.

This chain links TRBV7-2 with TRBJ2-1, with a possible D match to TRBD2 (6 bases). Germline V CDR1 and CDR2: SGHTA, FQGNSA. The CDR3 runs to 15 residues. Trimming pared 5 bases from V and 0 bases from J, leaving 11 bases between. CDR3 residues: CASSTGVSSYNEQFF. The CDR3 DNA reads as TGTGCCAGCAGCACGGGGGTGAGCTCCTACAATGAGCAGTTCTTC.

This clonotype was detected ten times or more. This chain connects TRBV29-1 to TRBJ2-3, with 8 bases fitting TRBD1. Germline V gene sequence: CDR1 SQVTM, CDR2 ANQGSEA. The CDR3 is made up of 15 amino acids. The J segment lost 3 bases and the V segment lost 4 bases, leaving 9 bases of the junction unmatched. DNA for the CDR3: TGCAGCGTTGGGTCGGACAGGGAGGTAACAGATACGCAGTATTTT. Translation: CSVGSDREVTDTQYF.

This clonotype showed up just a few times. The CDR3 DNA is TGCGCCAGCAGCTTGGGAGGGGCGACGAGCTCCTACAATGAGCAGTTCTTC. It yields the protein CASSLGGATSSYNEQFF. The V call is TRBV5-1, the J call TRBJ2-1, with D perhaps given as TRBD1 or TRBD2 (5 bases each). V was shortened by 0 bases and J by 0 bases, with 13 bases between the two germline ends. Germline V gene data show CDR1 as SGHRS and CDR2 as YFSETQ. CDR3 length: 17 residues. Drawing the rest from reference TRBV5-1 and TRBJ2-1, the complete variable domain is KAGVTQTPRYLIKTRGQQVTLSCSPISGHRSVSWYQQTPGQGLQFLFEYFSETQRNKGNFPGRFSGRQFSNSRSEMNVSTLELGDSALYLCASSLGGATSSYNEQFFGPGTRLTVL.

J is TRBJ2-1 and V is TRBV5-1; D is unclear. Germline CDR1 reads SGHRS; CDR2 reads YFSETQ. The CDR3 extends over 15 amino acids. V lost 2 bases to trimming and J lost 0 bases, with 9 bases between them. The CDR3 loop is CASSLVANSYNEQFF. The CDR3 nucleotides are TGCGCCAGCAGCTTAGTCGCTAACTCCTACAATGAGCAGTTCTTC.

With regard to this clonotype: At one of its ends the junction is not consistent with the germline gene, which may arise from a read error. This chain connects TRBV12-3 or TRBV12-4 to TRBJ2-1; 14 positions agree with TRBD2. The CDR3 sequence is 15 residues long. The CDR3 here is CASRMGTSGGREQFF. The CDR3 nucleotides read TGCGCCAGCAGAATGGGGACTAGCGGGGGTCGGGAGCAGTTCTTC.

This sequence joins TRBV6-1 and TRBJ1-4; maybe TRBD1 (5 bases). V lost 8 bases and J 6 bases, leaving 16 bases between the germline ends. Germline CDR1 and CDR2: MNHNS and SASEGT. The CDR3 is made up of 14 amino acids. The DNA of the CDR3 is TGTGCCAGCGGATCAGGGTTATGGGATGAAAAACTGTTTTTT. Protein sequence: CASGSGLWDEKLFF.

The rearrangement uses TRBV20-1 and TRBJ2-3; 7 bases are a match to TRBD2. From germline, CDR1 is DFQATT and CDR2 SNEGSKA (reference sequence). Unmatched junction bases numbered 8, after V lost 2 bases and J lost 6 bases. This CDR3 is 14 amino acids long. CDR3 nucleotide sequence: TGCAGTGCTAGATATTCGGGAGGCGGGGATACGCAGTATTTT. Translation: CSARYSGGGDTQYF.

As regards this clonotype: A single base separates this from a much larger clone, so it may be a read error. The rearrangement joins TRBV3-1 to TRBJ2-5, with unresolved D. The germline V and J ends were trimmed by 1 base and 3 bases, with 3 bases remaining between them. The CDR3 spans 12 residues. From germline, CDR1 is LGHDT and CDR2 YNNKEL (reference sequence). As DNA, the CDR3 is TGTGCCAGCAGCCAAGCGGAAGAGACCCAGTACTTC. Translated: CASSQAEETQYF.

This clonotype was seen more than once but under ten times. V is TRBV9 and J is TRBJ2-2; 10 nucleotides line up with TRBD2. Trimming took 2 bases from V and 5 from J; bases not matched to a gene: 6. Per the germline V gene, CDR1 is SGDLS and CDR2 is YYNGEE. The CDR3 has 16 amino acids. CDR3 in amino acids: CASSVLAGDPTGELFF. The CDR3 nucleotides read TGTGCCAGCAGCGTTCTAGCGGGGGACCCAACCGGGGAGCTGTTTTTT.

This clonotype was detected once. This chain connects TRBV20-1 to TRBJ2-5; D may be TRBD1 or TRBD2 (5 bases each). The J call is uncertain, as TRBJ2-7 better fits the DNA end. Looked up from germline, CDR1 is DFQATT and CDR2 is SNEGSKA (reference sequence). This CDR3 is built from 12 residues. CDR3 residues: CSAPRDLYEQYF. Here the CDR3 DNA reads TGCAGTGCTCCCAGGGACCTCTACGAGCAGTACTTC.

This clonotype was seen ten or more times. V and J are TRBV24-1 and TRBJ2-5; 7 nucleotides align to TRBD2. The DNA matches TRBJ2-1 better at its end, which makes the J call doubtful. CDR1 is KGHDR, CDR2 SFDVKD, per germline. This CDR3 contains 15 residues. CDR3 sequence: CATSDSSGMGNEQFF. The CDR3 bases are TGTGCCACCAGTGACTCCAGCGGGATGGGCAATGAGCAGTTCTTC.

This clonotype occurred once. The V call is TRBV4-2, the J call TRBJ2-3; D is ambiguous. The CDR3 is 15 amino acids. Germline CDR1 is LGHNA and CDR2 is YNFKEQ. The ends were cut back, 0 bases at V and 1 base at J, with 8 bases in the middle. CDR3 region: CASSQDWGRTDTQYF. The CDR3 DNA reads TGTGCCAGCAGCCAAGACTGGGGTCGCACAGATACGCAGTATTTT.

With regard to this clonotype: One end of the junction is discordant with germline, which a read error may explain. The chain joins TRBV20-1 to TRBJ1-1, with D possibly matching TRBD1 (6 bases). This CDR3 is 14 amino acids long. Germline V gene sequence: CDR1 DFQATT, CDR2 SNEGSKA (reference sequence). The CDR3 bases are TGCAGTGCTAGAGAATCACGAGGGGGGACTGAAGCTCTCTTT. It translates to CSARESRGGTEALF.

This clonotype was seen only a few times. The chain couples TRBV9 to TRBJ2-1; D unclear. The germline V gene has CDR1 SGDLS and CDR2 YYNGEE. Trimming stripped 3 bases from V and 9 bases from J, with 19 bases between. This CDR3 region has 15 residues. The CDR3 is CASSGPWEGSGEQFF. CDR3 sequence (DNA): TGTGCCAGCAGCGGGCCCTGGGAAGGGTCTGGTGAGCAGTTCTTC. Full variable domain (rest looked up from reference TRBV9 and TRBJ2-1): DSGVTQTPKHLITATGQRVTLRCSPRSGDLSVYWYQQSLDQGLQFLIQYYNGEERAKGNILERFSAQQFPDLHSELNLSSLELGDSALYFCASSGPWEGSGEQFFGPGTRLTVL.

The chain recombines TRBV5-1 with TRBJ2-1; D unresolved. CDR3 length equals 13 residues. V lost 0 bases, J lost 6 bases, and 7 bases lay in between. Germline CDR1 and CDR2: SGHRS and YFSETQ. CDR3 sequence (DNA): TGCGCCAGCAGCTTGGCCGCTAGCAATGAGCAGTTCTTC. Translated, it gives CASSLAASNEQFF.

This clonotype was recorded a few times. This chain connects TRBV5-1 to TRBJ2-5; possibly TRBD1 for D (6 bases). Looked up from germline, CDR1 is SGHRS and CDR2 is YFSETQ. Trimming took 0 bases from V and 0 from J, leaving 12 bases between them. There are 16 residues in the CDR3. The CDR3, as DNA: TGCGCCAGCAGCTTGGGTGTCAGGGGTAACCAAGAGACCCAGTACTTC. Protein sequence: CASSLGVRGNQETQYF.

This clonotype has just a few counts. As DNA, the CDR3 is TGTGCCAGCATGGGTCAGCGGCGAATCCAAGAGACCCAGTACTTC. It codes for CASMGQRRIQETQYF. The gene calls are TRBV28 and TRBJ2-5; a weak D match, TRBD2 (5 bases). The CDR3 length is 15 residues. The V gene lost 7 bases and the J gene lost 1 base, with 16 bases spanning the gap. Germline CDR1 and CDR2: MDHEN and SYDVKM.

Worth noting for this clonotype: Relative to the germline gene, one junction end is altered; a read error may explain this. The V call is TRBV7-7, the J call TRBJ2-1; 9 bases are shared with TRBD1. The CDR3 is made up of 14 amino acids. Germline V gene sequence: CDR1 SSHAT, CDR2 FNYEAQ (reference sequence). CDR3 region: CASSPGTGLFEQFF. DNA for the CDR3: TGTGCTAGCAGCCCCGGGACAGGGTTATTTGAGCAGTTCTTC.

The V and J genes are TRBV20-1 and TRBJ2-2; 14 bases are a match to TRBD2. V was pared by 0 bases and J by 4 bases, with 7 bases of the junction left unmatched. Germline V gene data show CDR1 as DFQATT and CDR2 as SNEGSKA (reference sequence). The CDR3 extends over 18 amino acids. The CDR3 DNA follows: TGCAGTGCTAGAGATAGTGGGACTAGCGGGAGAGGCACCGGGGAGCTGTTTTTT. Translation gives CSARDSGTSGRGTGELFF.

This clonotype has more than one count but fewer than ten. The chain employs TRBV11-2 and TRBJ2-5; weak D call: TRBD2 (6 bases). TRBJ2-7 matches the DNA end more closely, so the J call is doubtful. Germline lookup yields CDR1 SGHAT and CDR2 FQNNGV. The CDR3 consists of 15 residues. The chain's CDR3 is CASSLVMGGSYEQYF. The CDR3 DNA follows: TGTGCCAGCAGCTTAGTTATGGGGGGCTCCTACGAGCAGTACTTC.

In this sample, this clonotype turned up many times. This chain links TRBV27 with TRBJ2-5; D not certain. The CDR3 covers 13 residues. Deletions cut 6 bases from V and 0 bases from J, with 8 bases between. From germline, CDR1 is MNHEY and CDR2 SMNVEV (reference sequence). The CDR3 DNA follows: TGTGCCAGCAGGAGATGGGACCAAGAGACCCAGTACTTC. Residues: CASRRWDQETQYF.

This clonotype was detected a few times. The chain links TRBV28 to TRBJ2-5, with D hard to call. The V and J ends lost 4 bases and 7 bases respectively, with 16 bases between them. Germline-derived CDR1 and CDR2 are MDHEN and SYDVKM. CDR3 length equals 14 residues. CDR3 in amino acids: CASSSPPTLPTQYF. CDR3 nucleotide sequence: TGTGCCAGCAGTTCCCCTCCGACTTTGCCGACCCAGTACTTC.

V gene TRBV7-3 combines with J gene TRBJ1-3, with a tentative D call TRBD1 (5 bases). The V end was cut by 0 bases, the J end by 0 bases, with 9 bases between. The germline gives CDR1 SGHTA, CDR2 FQGTGA. The CDR3 is 16 residues long. CDR3 coding DNA: TGTGCCAGCAGCTTAACGGGGACCGACTCTGGAAACACCATATATTTT. It specifies CASSLTGTDSGNTIYF.

As concerns this clonotype: Germline and junction disagree at one end, which may indicate a read error. The gene calls are TRBV6-2 or TRBV6-3 and TRBJ2-1; 15 bases are shared with TRBD2. Looked up from germline, CDR1 is MNHEY and CDR2 is SVGEGT. The CDR3 has 19 amino acids. CDR3 in DNA: TGTGCCGGCAGTCCGGGACTAGCGGGAGGCCGGAGCTCCTACAATGAGCAGTTCTTC. The encoded protein is CAGSPGLAGGRSSYNEQFF.

This clonotype occurred a few times. The rearrangement uses TRBV7-6 and TRBJ1-5; 7 nucleotides align to TRBD1. Germline assignment: CDR1 SGHVS and CDR2 FNYEAQ. The V and J ends lost 5 bases and 2 bases, in that order; junction bases with no gene match: 15. The CDR3 is 18 amino acids. The CDR3 protein is CASSPQQGYANGNQPQHF. CDR3 sequence (DNA): TGTGCCAGCAGCCCCCAACAGGGGTATGCGAACGGCAATCAGCCCCAGCATTTT.

The chain is built from TRBV4-3 and TRBJ2-7; D call uncertain. Trimming stripped 4 bases from V and 3 bases from J, with 10 bases between. The CDR3 is 13 residues long. The germline CDR1 and CDR2 sequences are LGHNA and YSLEER. The CDR3 sequence: CASSPEMDYEQYF. CDR3 in DNA: TGCGCCAGCAGCCCCGAGATGGACTACGAGCAGTACTTC.

This clonotype was observed a few times. The chain combines TRBV25-1 with TRBJ2-5; tentative D call: TRBD2 (6 bases). The germline V gene has CDR1 MGHDK and CDR2 SYGVNS. The CDR3 length is 16 residues. The V and J ends lost 6 bases and 2 bases respectively, with 19 bases between them. Here the CDR3 DNA reads TGTGCCAGCAGGGGGGGAGCCAGACAGTTTCAAGAGACCCAGTACTTC. It codes for CASRGGARQFQETQYF.

J is TRBJ2-4 and V is TRBV7-2; the D is unclear. The germline gives CDR1 SGHTA, CDR2 FQGNSA. The CDR3 runs 14 residues. Deletions cut 2 bases from V and 4 bases from J, with 9 bases between. In DNA form, the CDR3 reads TGTGCCAGCAGCTTATGGTCCGGGAAAAACATTCAGTACTTC. This gives the protein CASSLWSGKNIQYF.